This is a list of T cell receptor beta chains from one sample in a study of shared clonotypes between healthy human individuals. Assay: immunoSEQ multiplex PCR; the TCRdb copy retains only in-frame clones and omits some. In the table there are around 2,000,000 clones, 85% to 95% of which are singletons. Material for sequencing was naive CD4+ T cells sorted from blood. The origin of the receptors is a man younger than 30 in good health. The CDR3 runs from the conserved cysteine through the conserved F or W. Each record gives: J gene, V gene, CDR3 protein.

J gene: TRBJ1-5; V gene: TRBV11-2; CDR3 protein: CASSPGNSNQPQHF
J gene: TRBJ2-7; V gene: TRBV6-1; CDR3 protein: CASSDVSRYEQYF
J gene: TRBJ2-1; V gene: TRBV7-9; CDR3 protein: CASSGYNNEQFF
J gene: TRBJ1-2; V gene: TRBV5-1; CDR3 protein: CASSLVQGVTYGYTF
J gene: TRBJ1-1; V gene: TRBV27; CDR3 protein: CASSFLAGWDTEAFF
J gene: TRBJ1-1; V gene: TRBV30; CDR3 protein: CAWMGVVNTEAFF
J gene: TRBJ1-4; V gene: TRBV7-9; CDR3 protein: CASSLLRYEKLFF
J gene: TRBJ1-3; V gene: TRBV5-1; CDR3 protein: CASSLAGSLGNTIYF
J gene: TRBJ1-2; V gene: TRBV10-1; CDR3 protein: CASSAGQSYGYTF
J gene: TRBJ2-7; V gene: TRBV28; CDR3 protein: CATEPPGRYEQYF
J gene: TRBJ2-7; V gene: TRBV6-6; CDR3 protein: CASSYTGTLPYEQYF
J gene: TRBJ2-1; V gene: TRBV4-1; CDR3 protein: CASSQAGTGDRGEQFF
J gene: TRBJ2-2; V gene: TRBV18; CDR3 protein: CASLPGTGNSGELFF
J gene: TRBJ2-2; V gene: TRBV7-2; CDR3 protein: CASSLIGVVTGELFF
J gene: TRBJ2-3; V gene: TRBV9; CDR3 protein: CASSVEASGGNTQYF
J gene: TRBJ2-2; V gene: TRBV10-3; CDR3 protein: CAISESSHTGELFF
J gene: TRBJ2-2; V gene: TRBV6-1; CDR3 protein: CASNNRGENTGELFF
J gene: TRBJ2-2; V gene: TRBV7-3; CDR3 protein: CASSPATGKAGELFF
J gene: TRBJ1-1; V gene: TRBV18; CDR3 protein: CASSPDRVDTEAFF
J gene: TRBJ2-6; V gene: TRBV27; CDR3 protein: CASSRQGAGAGANVLTF
J gene: TRBJ1-1; V gene: TRBV6-6; CDR3 protein: CATKYRGGNTEAFF
J gene: TRBJ1-6; V gene: TRBV18; CDR3 protein: CASSPRDRGNSPLHF
J gene: TRBJ2-2; V gene: TRBV11-2; CDR3 protein: CASNTMLDRLNTGELFF
J gene: TRBJ2-3; V gene: TRBV5-6; CDR3 protein: CASSLSEGGTDTQYF
J gene: TRBJ2-3; V gene: TRBV2; CDR3 protein: CASSRLADTQYF
J gene: TRBJ2-7; V gene: TRBV9; CDR3 protein: CASSVWAGADEQYF
J gene: TRBJ2-7; V gene: TRBV7-8; CDR3 protein: CASSLVGGSSYEQYF
J gene: TRBJ2-7; V gene: TRBV9; CDR3 protein: CASSVASTGNNYEQYF
J gene: TRBJ2-5; V gene: TRBV4-1; CDR3 protein: CASSQESIQTQYF
J gene: TRBJ1-5; V gene: TRBV11-1; CDR3 protein: CASSRHSDQPQHF
J gene: TRBJ1-5; V gene: TRBV10-1; CDR3 protein: CASSDPRGGFNQPQHF
J gene: TRBJ1-1; V gene: TRBV5-1; CDR3 protein: CASSFVGTGLSTEAFF
J gene: TRBJ1-1; V gene: TRBV6-6; CDR3 protein: CASRETGILNTEAFF
J gene: TRBJ2-7; V gene: TRBV20-1; CDR3 protein: CSARDRAEQYF
J gene: TRBJ1-2; V gene: TRBV5-1; CDR3 protein: CASSDVGDYTF
J gene: TRBJ2-7; V gene: TRBV30; CDR3 protein: CAWSPGGYEQYF
J gene: TRBJ2-7; V gene: TRBV6-5; CDR3 protein: CASSPGGPSYEQYF
J gene: TRBJ1-6; V gene: TRBV5-1; CDR3 protein: CASSPQGFFNSPLHF
J gene: TRBJ1-5; V gene: TRBV28; CDR3 protein: CASSSPGEPAQHF
J gene: TRBJ2-5; V gene: TRBV7-2; CDR3 protein: CASSKTGTAVQETQYF
J gene: TRBJ1-5; V gene: TRBV6-1; CDR3 protein: CASSGRLTNQPQHF
J gene: TRBJ1-5; V gene: TRBV5-1; CDR3 protein: CASSLDQPQHF
J gene: TRBJ2-3; V gene: TRBV6-1; CDR3 protein: CASSDVGFWLAKTDTQYF
J gene: TRBJ2-7; V gene: TRBV25-1; CDR3 protein: CASSAGTSGSYEQYF
J gene: TRBJ2-1; V gene: TRBV11-3; CDR3 protein: CASSRNIGEQFF
J gene: TRBJ2-3; V gene: TRBV30; CDR3 protein: CASGGNSGTDTQYF